The 10 T cell receptor beta chains reported below all come from one sample, sequenced in a study of cytomegalovirus exposure and HLA in healthy donors. The PCR made use of 60 Vbeta and 13 Jbeta primers. Assay used: immunoSEQ multiplex PCR; TCRdb lists only in-frame clones, some missing. The sample lists 120,000 or so clones, roughly 10% occurring once. The sequenced sample consisted of PBMCs. The receptors here all came from a woman aged 18-29 years in good health and CMV-seropositive.

The chain recombines TRBV12-5 with TRBJ2-7, with TRBD1 matching 9 bases. CDR1 LGHNT and CDR2 FRNRAP come from the germline V gene. The CDR3 totals 18 residues. With 1 base clipped from V and 4 bases from J, the junction kept 14 bases outside the gene matches. The DNA of the CDR3 is TGTGCTAGTGGTTTGGACCACCGGACGGACAGGGGACCATACGAGCAGTACTTC. Amino acid sequence: CASGLDHRTDRGPYEQYF.

The chain recombines TRBV28 with TRBJ1-1; possible D gene TRBD1, 5 bases. Trimming shortened V by 7 bases and J by 8 bases, and 11 bases separated the two germline ends. This CDR3 contains 11 residues. The germline gives CDR1 MDHEN, CDR2 SYDVKM. The CDR3 nucleotides are TGTGCCAGCACCGGGGGGGTGGAAGCTTTCTTT. Translated, it gives CASTGGVEAFF.

The V call is TRBV29-1, the J call TRBJ1-2; no reliable D call. V lost 3 bases and J 8 bases, leaving 16 bases between the germline ends. Germline V gene lookup returns CDR1 SQVTM and CDR2 ANQGSEA. The CDR3 runs 13 residues. CDR3 residues: CSVEGEGIEGYTF. The CDR3 DNA sequence: TGCAGCGTTGAGGGAGAGGGAATAGAAGGCTACACCTTC.

The chain couples TRBV7-6 to TRBJ2-1; the match to TRBD2 covers 7 bases. This CDR3 spans 16 amino acids. Losses at the gene ends were 2 bases for V and 0 bases for J; bases not matched to a gene: 4. In germline, CDR1 is SGHVS, CDR2 FNYEAQ. The CDR3 reads CASSLTSDPSYNEQFF. The CDR3 coding sequence is TGTGCCAGCAGCTTAACTAGCGACCCCTCCTACAATGAGCAGTTCTTC.

This clone was counted a few times. The J gene is TRBJ2-1, the V gene TRBV18, with 10 bases aligning to TRBD1. V lost 2 bases to trimming and J lost 10 bases; unmatched junction nucleotides: 8. From germline, CDR1 is KGHSH and CDR2 LQKENI. The CDR3 runs to 15 residues. CDR3 residues: CASSPVGQGGREQFF. CDR3 sequence (DNA): TGTGCCAGCTCACCAGTTGGACAGGGGGGACGCGAGCAGTTCTTC. Complete variable domain (other parts from reference TRBV18 and TRBJ2-1): NAGVMQNPRHLVRRRGQEARLRCSPMKGHSHVYWYRQLPEEGLKFMVYLQKENIIDESGMPKERFSAEFPKEGPSILRIQQVVRGDSAAYFCASSPVGQGGREQFFGPGTRLTVL.

This chain joins TRBV27 and TRBJ2-1; D may be TRBD2 (6 bases). This CDR3 spans 14 amino acids. The V and J ends lost 3 bases and 8 bases respectively, with 14 bases between them. The germline CDR1 and CDR2 sequences are MNHEY and SMNVEV (reference sequence). The CDR3 here is CASSLSKGLHEQFF. As DNA, the CDR3 is TGTGCCAGCAGTTTGTCCAAGGGACTCCATGAGCAGTTCTTC.

This clone showed up just a few times. This sequence joins TRBV4-1 and TRBJ2-1; TRBD1 matches 8 bases. The CDR3 extends over 14 amino acids. Germline lookup yields CDR1 MGHRA and CDR2 YSYEKL. Trimming removed 4 bases from V and 5 bases from J; junction bases left unmatched: 4. In DNA form, the CDR3 reads TGCGCCAGCAGCCGTCCAGGGGGCAACAATGAGCAGTTCTTC. Protein: CASSRPGGNNEQFF.

This chain connects TRBV15 to TRBJ2-7; no definite D call. Looked up from germline, CDR1 is LNHNV and CDR2 is YYDKDF (reference sequence). With 1 base removed from V and 0 bases from J, the gap between germline ends came to 7 bases. The CDR3 has 14 amino acids. The CDR3 coding sequence is TGTGCCACCAGCAGAGGTGAGGCCTCCTACGAGCAGTACTTC. Translated, it gives CATSRGEASYEQYF.

This clone was seen a few times. This rearrangement joins TRBV4-1 to TRBJ1-4, with D maybe TRBD1 (5 bases). Trimming cost V 4 bases and J 4 bases, with 16 bases left between them. CDR3 length: 16 residues. Germline lookup yields CDR1 MGHRA and CDR2 YSYEKL. The CDR3 bases are TGCGCCAGCAGCCGGGAACGGGGGGACGGTAATGAAAAACTGTTTTTT. Amino acids: CASSRERGDGNEKLFF.

The rearrangement uses TRBV6-1 and TRBJ1-2; the match to TRBD1 covers 7 bases. The trim removed 6 bases at V and 4 bases at J, leaving 8 bases unmatched. The CDR3 runs 14 residues. Germline CDR1 MNHNS, CDR2 SASEGT. For the CDR3, the DNA is TGTGCCAGCAGGGAGGGGGCAGGCAGCTATGGCTACACCTTC. Its protein is CASREGAGSYGYTF.